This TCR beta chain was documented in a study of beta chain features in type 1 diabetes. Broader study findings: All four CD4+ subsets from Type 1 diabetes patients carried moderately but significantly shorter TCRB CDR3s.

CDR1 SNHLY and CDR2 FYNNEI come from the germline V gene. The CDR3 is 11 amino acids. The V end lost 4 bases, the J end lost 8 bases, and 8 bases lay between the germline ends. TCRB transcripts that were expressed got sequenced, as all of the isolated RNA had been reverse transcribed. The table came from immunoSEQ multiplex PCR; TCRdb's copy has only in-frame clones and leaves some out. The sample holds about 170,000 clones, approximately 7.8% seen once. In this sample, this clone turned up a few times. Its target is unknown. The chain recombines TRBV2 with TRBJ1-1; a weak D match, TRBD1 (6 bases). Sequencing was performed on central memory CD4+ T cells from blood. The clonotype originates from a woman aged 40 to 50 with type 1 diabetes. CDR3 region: CASSVDREAFF. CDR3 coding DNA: TGTGCCAGCAGTGTCGACAGGGAAGCTTTCTTT.